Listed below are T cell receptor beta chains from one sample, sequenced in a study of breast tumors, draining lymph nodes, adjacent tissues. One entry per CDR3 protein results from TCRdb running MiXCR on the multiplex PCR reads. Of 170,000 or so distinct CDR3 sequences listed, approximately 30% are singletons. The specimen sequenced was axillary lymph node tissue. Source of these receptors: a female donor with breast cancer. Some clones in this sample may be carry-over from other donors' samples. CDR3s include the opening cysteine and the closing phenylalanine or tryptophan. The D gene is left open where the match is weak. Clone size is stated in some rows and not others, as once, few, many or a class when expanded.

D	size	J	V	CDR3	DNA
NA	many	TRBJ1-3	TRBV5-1	CASSYTGTGNTIYF	TGCGCCAGCAGCTATACCGGGACAGGAAACACCATATATTTT
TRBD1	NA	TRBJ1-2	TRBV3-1	CASKGEGRGPGSYGYTF	TGTGCCAGCAAAGGGGAGGGGAGGGGGCCAGGTAGCTATGGCTACACCTTC
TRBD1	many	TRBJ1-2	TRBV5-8	CASSSGQGGSYGYTF	TGTGCCAGCAGCTCGGGACAGGGAGGGAGCTATGGCTACACCTTC
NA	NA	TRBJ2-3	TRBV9	CASSVVWGSTDTRYF	TGTGCCAGCAGCGTAGTTTGGGGGAGCACGGATACGCGGTATTTT
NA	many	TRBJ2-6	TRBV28	CASIPEGAGANVLTF	TGTGCCAGCATACCGGAAGGGGCTGGGGCCAACGTCCTGACTTTC
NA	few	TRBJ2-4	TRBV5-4	CASSLVSRGGSIQYF	TGTGCCAGCAGCTTGGTGTCCAGGGGGGGGAGCATTCAGTACTTC
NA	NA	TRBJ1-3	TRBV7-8	CAGSLQGYSGNTIYF	TGTGCCGGCAGCTTGCAGGGATACTCCGGAAACACCATATATTTT
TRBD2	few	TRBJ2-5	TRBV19	CASSIGIAGYPSQETPYF	TGTGCCAGTAGTATAGGTATAGCGGGGTATCCTAGTCAAGAGACCCCGTACTTC
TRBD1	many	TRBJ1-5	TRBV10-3	CAISEGTGYQPQHF	TGTGCCATCAGTGAGGGGACAGGGTATCAGCCCCAGCATTTT
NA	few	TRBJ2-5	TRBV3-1	CASSQSPPTQETQYF	TGTGCCAGCAGCCAAAGTCCTCCTACGCAAGAGACCCAGTACTTC
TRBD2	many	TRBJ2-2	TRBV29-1	CSVELLREGTGELFF	TGCAGCGTTGAGCTTCTCCGGGAGGGCACCGGGGAGCTGTTTTTT
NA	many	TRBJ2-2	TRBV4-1	CASSLVVAGELFF	TGCGCCAGCAGCCTAGTCGTCGCCGGGGAGCTGTTTTTT
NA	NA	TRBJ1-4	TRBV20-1	CSARPTGIGLFF	TGCAGTGCTAGGCCTACCGGGATAGGACTGTTTTTT
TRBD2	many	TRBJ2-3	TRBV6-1	CASRGHGTSGFSTDTQYF	TGTGCCAGCAGGGGCCATGGGACTAGCGGGTTTAGCACAGATACGCAGTATTTT
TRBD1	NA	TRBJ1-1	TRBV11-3	CASSFTGTGFGMNTEAFF	TGTGCCAGCAGTTTTACCGGGACAGGGTTTGGTATGAACACTGAAGCTTTCTTT
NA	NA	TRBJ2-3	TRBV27	CASGGHSQRSTDTQYF	TGTGCCAGCGGGGGCCATTCACAGCGCAGCACAGATACGCAGTATTTT
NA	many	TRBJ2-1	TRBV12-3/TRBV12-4	CASRNRGPTYNEQFF	TGTGCCAGCCGAAACCGGGGCCCTACCTACAATGAGCAGTTCTTC
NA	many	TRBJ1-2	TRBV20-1	CSASGRGVGGPPSYGYTF	TGCAGTGCTAGTGGTCGGGGGGTGGGGGGACCTCCTAGCTATGGCTACACCTTC
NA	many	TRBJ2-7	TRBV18	CASSQGGSWSYEQYF	TGTGCCAGCTCACAGGGGGGAAGCTGGTCCTACGAGCAGTACTTC
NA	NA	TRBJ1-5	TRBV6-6	CASSSGTDHQPQHF	TGTGCCAGCAGTTCCGGGACCGATCATCAGCCCCAGCATTTT
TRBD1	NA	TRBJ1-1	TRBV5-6	CASSQGQGITEAFF	TGTGCCAGCAGCCAAGGACAGGGTATAACTGAAGCTTTCTTT
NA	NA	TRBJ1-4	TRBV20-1	CSAEQRSSYNEKLFF	TGCAGTGCGGAACAGCGGAGCTCCTACAATGAAAAACTGTTTTTT
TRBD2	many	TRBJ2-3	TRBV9	CASSVTGTTTDTQYF	TGTGCCAGCAGCGTCACCGGGACTACGACAGATACGCAGTATTTT
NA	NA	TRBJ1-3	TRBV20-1	CSASRYSGNTIYF	TGCAGTGCCTCCCGGTACTCTGGAAACACCATATATTTT
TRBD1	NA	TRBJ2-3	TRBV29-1	CSVGTGVDTQYF	TGCAGCGTTGGGACAGGGGTAGATACGCAGTATTTT